Listed below are T cell receptor beta chains from one sample, sequenced in a study of a mutant IDH1 vaccine in newly diagnosed glioma. Antigens of these TCRs are unknown. The assay was immunoSEQ multiplex PCR, and TCRdb's table has in-frame clones only and misses some. This sample has roughly 74,000 clones; approximately 85% occur once, and the top ten carry roughly 2%. The sequencing used PBMCs, collected from a glioma patient whose treatment included an IDH1 peptide vaccine. These receptors were taken from a man between 25 and 39 years old with glioma. Some clones in this sample may be carry-over from other donors' samples. CDR3s include the opening cysteine and the closing phenylalanine or tryptophan.

v_gene,CDR3aa
TRBV27,CASSRPPGPKFYEQYF
TRBV11-2,CASSLLREQETQYF
TRBV4-3,CASSSSRGGTEAFF
TRBV7-2,CASSFSGGAVQETQYF
TRBV5-1,CASSLSATAGDEKLFF
TRBV7-8,CASTLQGSRNQPQHF
TRBV5-4,CASRTGGDYGYTF
TRBV7-8,CASSATVPGSGANVLTF
TRBV10-1,CASSPNPAGGAGELFF
TRBV27,CASRKPGIQETQYF
TRBV10-3,CAISGLGVGNEQFF
TRBV5-1,CASSLLAGNAEAFF
TRBV7-2,CASRLTGGKGYTF
TRBV5-4,CASSSTDSYEQYF
TRBV7-3,CASSLMASGATDTQYF
TRBV19,CASSTNRGHGYTF
TRBV30,CAWKAGGNDNQPQHF
TRBV30,CAWTTGSNTEAFF
TRBV9,CASSPGGGGGYTF
TRBV5-4,CASSKKANYEQYF
TRBV18,CASSPGLAGLGEQFF
TRBV28,CASSPRDRSNEKLFF
TRBV28,CASSPLTGDYTEAFF
TRBV27,CASSPPGQGVSNEKLFF
TRBV6-5,CASSYSNIGSGNTIYF
TRBV7-2,CASSLGQYNQPQHF
TRBV9,CASSPREAGANEQFF
TRBV7-2,CASSHSGGAGTDTQYF
TRBV4-3,CASSQSITRDRAYEQYF
TRBV7-2,CASSWDRGHRYGYTF
TRBV19,CASSIVAAGGDTQYF
TRBV2,CASSGRQAYSPLHF
TRBV6-1,CASSEYGAGSYEQYF
TRBV14,CASSQGLLGDTQYF
TRBV28,CASSRNGGAHRSYEQYF
TRBV6-6,CASTTGGGGTAFF
TRBV29-1,CSASLYGTDTQYF
TRBV18,CASSPSGQYNEQYF
TRBV2,CASKGDTDTQYF
TRBV7-9,CASSLGQTPYEQYF
TRBV7-2,CASSLGLAKNIQYF
TRBV14,CASSRYRNRNTIYF
TRBV4-2,CASSQFTSGTYNEQFF
TRBV7-2,CASSSKTGTSGNTIYF
TRBV5-1,CASSFSPTSGGTYEQYF
TRBV9,CASKTRTVGNQPQHF